These 31 T cell receptor beta chains came from one sample sequenced in a study of T-cell reconstitution after alpha-beta-depleted transplantation in children. The authors prepared the TCRbeta library with unique molecular identifiers. TCRdb processed the PCR reads anew with MiXCR; each CDR3 protein has one entry. This table holds 490,000 or so distinct CDR3 sequences, around 12% found once. The specimen was PBMCs from the stem cell graft donor, collected from the stem cell graft. The source is a human donor who donated a stem cell graft to a child with combined immunodeficiency.

This sequence joins TRBV9 and TRBJ1-5; no firm D call. The V and J ends lost 4 bases and 5 bases respectively, with 16 bases between them. The CDR3 is 15 residues long. Looked up from germline, CDR1 is SGDLS and CDR2 is YYNGEE. CDR3 in DNA: TGTGCCAGCAGCCCTGGGGAGGGAACTTATCAGCCCCAGCATTTT. Residues: CASSPGEGTYQPQHF.

This clonotype was found a few times. V gene TRBV25-1 combines with J gene TRBJ2-7; D is possibly TRBD2 (5 bases). V was pared by 0 bases and J by 7 bases, with 13 bases between. CDR3 length equals 14 residues. Germline V gene sequence: CDR1 MGHDK, CDR2 SYGVNS. The CDR3 DNA is TGTGCCAGCAGTGAATATCTAGGGCCGGGGGAGCAGTACTTC. Its translation: CASSEYLGPGEQYF.

This sequence joins TRBV7-9 and TRBJ2-1; D perhaps matches TRBD2 (7 bases). The germline V gene encodes CDR1 SEHNR and CDR2 FQNEAQ (reference sequence). The CDR3 runs to 15 residues. Trimming left V 8 bases short and J 7 bases short, with 21 bases between. In DNA, the CDR3 is TGTGCCAGCCGCCTCGCGGGGGCGCAGGGGAATGAGCAGTTCTTC. Translated: CASRLAGAQGNEQFF.

This clonotype showed up many times. The chain employs TRBV24-1 and TRBJ2-1; tentative D call: TRBD1 (6 bases). Germline CDR1 reads KGHDR; CDR2 reads SFDVKD. Trimming removed 0 bases from V and 6 bases from J, with 14 bases in between. The CDR3 is 16 amino acids. The CDR3 sequence: CATSDLRGRTTNEQFF. The DNA of the CDR3 is TGTGCCACCAGTGATTTGAGGGGGAGAACCACCAATGAGCAGTTCTTC.

This clonotype was detected a few times. The V call is TRBV20-1, the J call TRBJ1-2; unclear D gene. V lost 0 bases to trimming and J lost 6 bases, with 17 bases between them. The CDR3 is 15 residues long. CDR1 is DFQATT, CDR2 SNEGSKA, per germline (reference sequence). The DNA of the CDR3 is TGCAGTGCTAGAGATCAACGGACGCTGGAGGATGGCTACACCTTC. Its protein is CSARDQRTLEDGYTF.

This clonotype has just a few counts. The rearrangement uses TRBV27 and TRBJ1-2; TRBD1 agrees at 8 bases. CDR1 is MNHEY, CDR2 SMNVEV, per germline (reference sequence). This CDR3 spans 15 amino acids. V dropped 7 bases and J dropped 2; count of bases not matched to a gene: 9. CDR3 sequence: CASTQRTGNNYGYTF. CDR3 nucleotide sequence: TGTGCCAGCACCCAAAGGACAGGGAACAACTATGGCTACACCTTC.

The chain recombines TRBV6-5 with TRBJ2-5; D is ambiguous. This CDR3 has 14 residues. The germline V gene encodes CDR1 MNHEY and CDR2 SVGAGI. V lost 2 bases, J lost 6 bases, and 13 bases lay in between. CDR3 sequence reads: CASSYGIIAQTQYF. CDR3 coding DNA: TGTGCCAGCAGTTACGGGATCATAGCACAGACCCAGTACTTC.

V is TRBV4-3 and J is TRBJ2-3; D uncertain. Germline lookup yields CDR1 LGHNA and CDR2 YSLEER. CDR3 size: 13 residues. Trimming pared 0 bases from V and 6 bases from J, leaving 7 bases between. The CDR3 region has the DNA TGCGCCAGCAGCCAAGACGCGGTGGATACGCAGTATTTT. It is translated as CASSQDAVDTQYF.

This chain connects TRBV6-2 or TRBV6-3 to TRBJ1-5; maybe TRBD1 (6 bases). Trimming removed 8 bases at V and 5 bases at J, with 13 bases between. The CDR3 extends over 13 amino acids. CDR1 is MNHEY and CDR2 is SVGEGT in the germline V gene. The CDR3 DNA is TGTGCCAGCGTCGACAGGTGGGATCAGCCCCAGCATTTT. Its protein is CASVDRWDQPQHF.

This chain connects TRBV14 to TRBJ2-1; 8 nucleotides agree with TRBD1. Germline V CDR1 and CDR2: SGHDN, FVKESK. V shed 0 bases, J shed 10 bases, and the junction held 8 bases outside the gene matches. CDR3 length: 15 residues. The DNA of the CDR3 is TGTGCCAGCAGCCAAGAAAACAGGGGGTGGGAAGAGCAGTTCTTC. This encodes CASSQENRGWEEQFF. The complete variable domain, with remaining parts taken from reference TRBV14 and TRBJ2-1, reads EAGVTQFPSHSVIEKGQTVTLRCDPISGHDNLYWYRRVMGKEIKFLLHFVKESKQDESGMPNNRFLAERTGGTYSTLKVQPAELEDSGVYFCASSQENRGWEEQFFGPGTRLTVL.

This clonotype was observed many times. V is TRBV11-3 and J is TRBJ2-1; no definite D call. Germline loops: CDR1 SGHNT, CDR2 YENEEA. The length of the CDR3 is 14 residues. Trimming shortened V by 5 bases and J by 0 bases, and 8 bases separated the two germline ends. CDR3 sequence reads: CASSPSSSYNEQFF. The CDR3 DNA reads TGTGCCAGCAGCCCCTCGAGCTCCTACAATGAGCAGTTCTTC.

Ten or more counts support this clonotype. J is TRBJ1-2 and V is TRBV29-1; unclear D gene. CDR3 length: 13 residues. The germline gives CDR1 SQVTM, CDR2 ANQGSEA. V lost 5 bases, J lost 5 bases, and 15 bases lay in between. In DNA form, the CDR3 reads TGCAGCGTTCAGGAGGTCCCGGGGTATGGCTACACCTTC. It is translated as CSVQEVPGYGYTF.

Ten or more counts support this clonotype. The V call is TRBV20-1, the J call TRBJ2-5; TRBD1 matches 8 bases. V lost 0 bases to trimming and J lost 4 bases; unmatched junction nucleotides: 16. Germline CDR1 and CDR2: DFQATT and SNEGSKA (reference sequence). The CDR3 extends over 18 amino acids. As DNA, the CDR3 is TGCAGTGCTAGAGATCTTTACCAGATGGACAGGGTGGGAGAGACCCAGTACTTC. This gives the protein CSARDLYQMDRVGETQYF.

This clonotype was detected ten times or more. The chain has TRBV29-1 and TRBJ1-1; D unresolved. In germline, CDR1 is SQVTM, CDR2 ANQGSEA. This CDR3 region has 13 residues. V lost 4 bases to trimming and J lost 3 bases, with 12 bases between them. In DNA form, the CDR3 reads TGCAGCGTTGCTACAGCCGGGGACACTGAAGCTTTCTTT. It translates to CSVATAGDTEAFF.

The chain employs TRBV3-1 and TRBJ1-1; 9 bases line up with TRBD1. The V segment lost 0 bases and the J segment 10 bases; nucleotides outside the gene matches: 6. The CDR3 covers 14 residues. CDR1 is LGHDT, CDR2 YNNKEL, per germline (reference sequence). CDR3 coding DNA: TGTGCCAGCAGCCAAGATCGGGACAGGGTGGTAGCTTTCTTT. This translates into CASSQDRDRVVAFF.

The V call is TRBV6-4, the J call TRBJ2-3; no clear D. The CDR3 is 15 residues long. With 0 bases removed from V and 2 bases from J, the gap between germline ends came to 9 bases. Looked up from germline, CDR1 is MRHNA and CDR2 is SNTAGT. The CDR3 nucleotides read TGTGCCAGCAGTGACTCGGCCCTACACACAGATACGCAGTATTTT. Translation gives CASSDSALHTDTQYF.

The chain recombines TRBV30 with TRBJ2-1, with 11 bases lining up with TRBD2. Germline values: CDR1 GTSNPN, CDR2 SVGIG (reference sequence). The junction had 7 bases not matched to a gene; V was cut back by 1 base and J by 5 bases. The CDR3 is 16 amino acids. CDR3: CAWSDPLAGGNNEQFF. CDR3 nucleotides: TGTGCCTGGAGTGACCCCCTAGCGGGAGGAAACAATGAGCAGTTCTTC.

This clonotype was seen ten or more times. The V gene is TRBV10-3, the J gene TRBJ2-1, with no clear D. This CDR3 is 14 amino acids long. The germline V gene encodes CDR1 ENHRY and CDR2 SYGVKD. Trimming removed 5 bases from V and 9 bases from J, with 17 bases in between. CDR3 residues: CAISPALKWGEQFF. Written as DNA, the CDR3 is TGTGCCATCAGTCCGGCTCTAAAGTGGGGTGAGCAGTTCTTC.

This clonotype was seen repeatedly, ten times or more. The chain combines TRBV20-1 with TRBJ2-5; a weak D match, TRBD2 (6 bases). CDR1 is DFQATT and CDR2 is SNEGSKA in the germline V gene (reference sequence). The CDR3 spans 12 residues. Trimming stripped 4 bases from V and 2 bases from J, with 8 bases between. CDR3 DNA sequence: TGCAGTGCTACCGGGACTCAAGAGACCCAGTACTTC. It yields the protein CSATGTQETQYF.

The chain uses TRBV5-1 and TRBJ2-7, with D tentatively TRBD1 (6 bases). The CDR3 runs to 13 residues. Germline CDR1 reads SGHRS; CDR2 reads YFSETQ. V was cut by 2 bases and J by 2 bases, with 8 bases left in between. CDR3 protein: CASSFRDTYEQYF. Written as DNA, the CDR3 is TGCGCCAGCAGCTTCCGGGACACCTACGAGCAGTACTTC.

The chain is built from TRBV6-2 or TRBV6-3 and TRBJ1-5; 7 positions agree with TRBD1. This CDR3 spans 14 amino acids. V shed 6 bases and J 6 bases; nucleotides not matched to a gene: 8. CDR1 and CDR2 from the germline V gene are MNHEY and SVGEGT. The chain's CDR3 is CASSIDRVGQPQHF. As DNA, the CDR3 is TGTGCCAGCAGCATTGACAGGGTCGGTCAGCCCCAGCATTTT.

This clonotype was recorded a few times. The chain has TRBV7-8 and TRBJ2-2; 8 nucleotides match TRBD1. V was clipped by 9 bases and J by 7 bases; unmatched bases: 10. Germline assignment: CDR1 SGHVS and CDR2 FQNEAQ. The CDR3 covers 14 residues. CDR3 coding DNA: TGTGCCAGTTTGCTCAGGGGGCTCGTCGGGGAGCTGTTTTTT. Translation: CASLLRGLVGELFF.

The chain uses TRBV12-3 or TRBV12-4 and TRBJ2-3; D unresolved. The CDR3 has 13 amino acids. Deletions cut 7 bases from V and 6 bases from J, with 14 bases between. The CDR3 region has the DNA TGTGCCAGCAATGTGTGGTTAGCTGATACGCAGTATTTT. It encodes CASNVWLADTQYF.

There are a few counts of this clonotype. The J gene is TRBJ1-4, the V gene TRBV30, with 7 nucleotides matching TRBD1. CDR3 length: 14 amino acids. Germline V gives CDR1 GTSNPN, CDR2 SVGIG (reference sequence). V trimming: 4 bases; J trimming: 5 bases; junction bases outside the gene matches: 7. The CDR3 region is CAWNRAGGNEKLFF. The CDR3 nucleotides are TGTGCCTGGAACAGGGCAGGGGGGAATGAAAAACTGTTTTTT. The complete variable domain, with remaining parts taken from reference TRBV30 and TRBJ1-4, reads SQTIHQWPATLVQPVGSPLSLECTVEGTSNPNLYWYRQAAGRGLQLLFYSVGIGQISSEVPQNLSASRPQDRQFILSSKKLLLSDSGFYLCAWNRAGGNEKLFFGSGTQLSVL.

The V gene is TRBV4-2, the J gene TRBJ2-1, with D possibly TRBD2 on 5 matching bases. Germline V gene lookup returns CDR1 LGHNA and CDR2 YNFKEQ. There are 14 residues in the CDR3. The germline V and J ends were trimmed by 4 bases and 2 bases, with 9 bases remaining between them. The CDR3 loop is CASSPAEAYNEQFF. In DNA form, the CDR3 reads TGTGCCAGCAGCCCGGCGGAGGCCTACAATGAGCAGTTCTTC.

This clonotype was picked up many times. The gene calls are TRBV24-1 and TRBJ2-7; the D gene is possibly TRBD1 (5 bases). CDR3 length equals 13 residues. V was shortened by 4 bases and J by 5 bases, with 11 bases between the two germline ends. Germline CDR1 is KGHDR and CDR2 is SFDVKD. CDR3 sequence: CATSDSIGDEQYF. The CDR3 region has the DNA TGTGCCACCAGTGACTCCATAGGGGACGAGCAGTACTTC.

This clonotype was seen only a few times. The CDR3 region is CASSSQGSGVVDEQFF. The CDR3 DNA follows: TGTGCCAGCAGCTCCCAGGGGTCAGGGGTAGTCGATGAGCAGTTCTTC. This rearrangement joins TRBV11-2 to TRBJ2-1; weak D call: TRBD1 (6 bases). CDR3 length: 16 residues. Germline lookup yields CDR1 SGHAT and CDR2 FQNNGV. The V end lost 4 bases, the J end lost 8 bases, and 21 bases lay between the germline ends.

The V and J genes are TRBV7-2 and TRBJ1-5; a weak D match, TRBD1 (5 bases). The germline V gene encodes CDR1 SGHTA and CDR2 FQGNSA. The CDR3 runs to 14 residues. V lost 2 bases to trimming and J lost 4 bases, with 9 bases between them. The CDR3 nucleotides are TGTGCCAGCAGCTTATTGGGGCGAAATCAGCCCCAGCATTTT. Protein product: CASSLLGRNQPQHF.

This clonotype was recorded a few times. V is TRBV7-6 and J is TRBJ1-6, with D perhaps matching TRBD1 (6 bases). The V end lost 2 bases, the J end lost 6 bases, and 8 bases lay between the germline ends. Germline V CDR1 and CDR2: SGHVS, FNYEAQ. This CDR3 region has 14 residues. CDR3 DNA sequence: TGTGCCAGCAGCTTAACAGGGTTTAATTCACCCCTCCACTTT. Translation gives CASSLTGFNSPLHF. Together with reference TRBV7-6 and TRBJ1-6, the CDR3 gives the full variable domain: GAGVSQSPRYKVTKRGQDVALRCDPISGHVSLYWYRQALGQGPEFLTYFNYEAQQDKSGLPNDRFSAERPEGSISTLTIQRTEQRDSAMYRCASSLTGFNSPLHFGNGTRLTVT.

This clonotype has at least ten counts. The CDR3 bases are TGCGCCAGCAGCCAAGAAGTACGCCGATCATCCACCGGGGAGCTGTTTTTT. As protein: CASSQEVRRSSTGELFF. V gene TRBV4-1 combines with J gene TRBJ2-2; D remains ambiguous. Trimming cost V 0 bases and J 4 bases, with 15 bases left between them. Germline V lookup: CDR1 MGHRA, CDR2 YSYEKL. The CDR3 is made up of 17 amino acids.

This rearrangement joins TRBV6-5 to TRBJ2-2; D tentatively fits TRBD1 or TRBD2 (5 bases each). Germline lookup yields CDR1 MNHEY and CDR2 SVGAGI. The CDR3 loop spans 14 amino acids. Trimming pared 0 bases from V and 5 bases from J, leaving 7 bases between. CDR3 region: CASSYSGETGELFF. DNA of the CDR3: TGTGCCAGCAGTTACTCGGGGGAAACCGGGGAGCTGTTTTTT.